This T cell receptor (beta chain) was captured by sequencing in a study of blood T cell repertoires in COVID-19 (TCRdb year 2020). With respect to the entire study: Samples from collaborators originated in the United States, Italy and Spain and spanned both the acute and convalescent phases of COVID-19. The material from the prospective study consisted of cDNA or gDNA derived from T cells, B-cell-depleted T cells, or PBMCs. Deeply sampled blood TCRbeta repertoires from subjects exposed to, actively infected with, or recovered from COVID-19 were included in the dataset. The repertoires were released in a freely available public database meant as a resource for research on the immune response to SARS-CoV-2. Samples were obtained from the ongoing ImmuneRACE study (first 160 participants) and from over a thousand subjects provided by 6 global collaborators. A de-identified subject ID, COVID-19 status, age in years and sex were almost always included in the sample metadata. HLA class I and class II types, where available, came from metadata supplied by the sample provider rather than from assay-based typing. The research as a whole found: The quantity of clinical and demographic metadata differed by source and by participant and was supplied without curation.

TCRbeta CDR3 regions were amplified from genomic DNA using the immunoSEQ Assay, a bias-controlled multiplex PCR. Per the source publication's procedure: Nucleated cell counts per sample were estimated from amplification of reference gene primers within the assay. Sequence reads were collapsed and filtered to measure the absolute abundance of every unique TCRbeta CDR3 rearrangement. For each sample, productive Simpson clonality was calculated by taking the square root of Simpson's diversity index across productive rearrangements. TCRdb carries this immuneACCESS record with in-frame sequences only. Its versions omit some clonotypes, under half of them owing to an unresolved V gene in the studies checked, with the rest unexplained. Clonal size and the V and J genes are those of that table, whereas D and trimming came from the DNA. The sample records about 200,000 clones, about 86% of which are singletons. The top ten constitute approximately 0.75% of the sample.

As to this clone: Its antigen is not yet known. Base qualities are not provided; no much larger clone lies one nucleotide away. This sample includes further DNA sequences coding for the same CDR3.

Whole blood was collected in K2EDTA tubes by collaborating institutions according to the institutions' own protocols. For TCRbeta analysis, collaborators shipped samples in one of three forms: frozen whole blood, isolated PBMCs, or DNA extracted from either of those sample types. From the cysteine up to the phenylalanine, the CDR3 has a length of 13 residues. The CDR3 DNA has 39 bases and is translated from base 1. V is shortened by 3 bases, J by 2 bases, and the region joining them spans 8 bases. As encoded in the germline V gene, CDR1 is SGHRS while CDR2 is YFSETQ. Sequencing used peripheral blood. The V gene is TRBV5-1 and the J gene is TRBJ1-1; a tentative D match to TRBD1 spans 6 bases. The clonotype originates from a woman in her seventies with acute or convalescent COVID-19. The DNA sequence follows: TGCGCCAGCAGCTCACAGGGTAACACTGAAGCTTTCTTT. The encoded protein is CASSSQGNTEAFF.